Listed below are T cell receptor beta chains from one sample, sequenced in a study of metastatic and nonmetastatic thyroid tumors. TCRdb reassembled clones from the PCR reads with MiXCR. The sample consists of under 35,000 clones, 35% to 40% of them appearing once. Sequencing was done on a sample of tumor tissue. The receptor source for this set is a female donor with papillary thyroid cancer or a benign thyroid nodule (not recorded which). Some clones in this sample may be carry-over from other donors' samples. Both conserved end residues are part of each CDR3. Fields, in order: J gene, clone size, D gene, V gene, CDR3 protein, CDR3 DNA. A D gene is named only where the DNA matches it firmly. Size is omitted from some rows. Given values are once, few, many or a class for expanded clones.

TRBJ2-7,-,-,TRBV20-1,CSAGLGGSYEQYF,TGCAGTGCTGGATTAGGGGGATCCTACGAGCAGTACTTC
TRBJ2-5,-,-,TRBV28,CASSPRDSTQETQYF,TGTGCCAGCAGTCCCCGGGACTCTACCCAAGAGACCCAGTACTTC
TRBJ2-2,-,-,TRBV29-1,CSVVQYTGELFF,TGCAGCGTTGTACAGTACACCGGGGAGCTGTTTTTT
TRBJ1-2,-,TRBD1,TRBV27,CASSFWDRDYGYTF,TGTGCCAGCAGTTTCTGGGACAGGGACTATGGCTACACCTTC
TRBJ1-2,-,-,TRBV5-6,CASSFPSSSYHGYTF,TGTGCCAGCAGCTTCCCCAGTTCTAGCTACCATGGCTACACCTTC
TRBJ2-7,few,TRBD2,TRBV12-3/TRBV12-4,CASSAAAGGPSEQYF,TGTGCCAGCAGCGCTGCAGCGGGAGGGCCAAGCGAGCAGTACTTC
TRBJ1-5,-,-,TRBV12-5,CASGSRVVGNQPQHF,TGTGCTAGTGGCTCCCGGGTTGTCGGCAATCAGCCCCAGCATTTT
TRBJ2-7,-,-,TRBV4-1,CASSHGTSTYEQYF,TGCGCCAGCAGCCATGGGACGTCGACCTACGAGCAGTACTTC
TRBJ2-3,-,TRBD2,TRBV28,CASSLGTSGSTDTQYF,TGTGCCAGCAGTCTCGGGACTAGCGGGAGCACAGATACGCAGTATTTT
TRBJ2-7,few,TRBD2,TRBV20-1,CSAKASGGLYEQYF,TGCAGTGCTAAGGCTTCGGGAGGGCTCTACGAGCAGTACTTC
TRBJ2-5,-,-,TRBV15,CATSFRFGGAETQYF,TGTGCCACCAGCTTTCGTTTCGGGGGAGCTGAGACCCAGTACTTC
TRBJ2-1,-,-,TRBV7-8,CASSFGRVNEQFF,TGTGCCAGCAGCTTCGGTCGGGTCAATGAGCAGTTCTTC
TRBJ2-5,few,TRBD1,TRBV12-3/TRBV12-4,CASSIAGTGGQETQYF,TGTGCCAGCAGTATAGCCGGGACAGGGGGACAAGAGACCCAGTACTTC
TRBJ1-1,-,-,TRBV28,CASSLSFEAFF,TGTGCCAGCAGTTTAAGCTTTGAAGCTTTCTTT
TRBJ2-2,few,-,TRBV6-5,CASSYKPRGYGELFF,TGTGCCAGCAGTTACAAACCAAGGGGGTACGGGGAGCTGTTTTTT
TRBJ1-1,-,-,TRBV10-3,CAISESQENTEAFF,TGTGCCATCAGTGAATCACAGGAGAACACTGAAGCTTTCTTT
TRBJ2-2,few,TRBD2,TRBV6-4,CASSDTSGSTGELFF,TGTGCCAGCAGTGACACTAGCGGGAGCACCGGGGAGCTGTTTTTT
TRBJ1-1,few,-,TRBV27,CATRLDGVVTEAFF,TGTGCCACCCGGCTCGACGGAGTGGTCACTGAAGCTTTCTTT
TRBJ1-5,-,-,TRBV28,CASSFPGFQPQHF,TGTGCCAGCAGTTTCCCTGGCTTCCAGCCCCAGCATTTT
TRBJ2-2,few,TRBD2,TRBV27,CASTPGLAGVRNTGELFF,TGTGCCAGCACCCCGGGACTAGCGGGAGTAAGGAACACCGGGGAGCTGTTTTTT
TRBJ2-7,few,TRBD1,TRBV6-1,CASSEAGTGFLYEQYF,TGTGCCAGCAGTGAAGCGGGGACAGGTTTTCTCTACGAGCAGTACTTC
TRBJ2-3,-,-,TRBV6-1,CASRQGSTDTQYF,TGTGCCAGCAGGCAAGGGAGCACAGATACGCAGTATTTT
TRBJ1-6,-,-,TRBV28,CASSFIGVGSPLHF,TGTGCCAGCAGTTTTATAGGGGTAGGATCACCCCTCCACTTT
TRBJ1-6,few,-,TRBV19,CASSIDRDSPLHF,TGTGCCAGTAGTATAGACAGGGATTCACCCCTCCACTTT
TRBJ2-7,medium-sized,TRBD2,TRBV6-1,CASSRPGGGPSYF,TGTGCCAGCAGCCGTCCCGGGGGGGGGCCCTCGTACTTC
TRBJ2-7,few,TRBD2,TRBV6-1,CASSSWTSLHEQYF,TGTGCCAGCAGTTCGTGGACTAGCCTTCACGAGCAGTACTTC
TRBJ2-2,-,-,TRBV28,CASSSQNTGELFF,TGTGCCAGCAGTTCACAGAACACCGGGGAGCTGTTTTTT
TRBJ2-5,-,-,TRBV6-2/TRBV6-3,CASSFGLPQETQYF,TGTGCCAGCAGTTTTGGACTACCTCAAGAGACCCAGTACTTC
TRBJ2-7,-,-,TRBV4-2,CASSQGWDSVPEQYF,TGTGCCAGCAGCCAGGGGTGGGACTCCGTACCCGAGCAGTACTTC
TRBJ2-2,few,-,TRBV6-4,CASSDKSADTGELFF,TGTGCCAGCAGTGACAAGAGCGCTGACACCGGGGAGCTGTTTTTT
TRBJ1-3,-,-,TRBV30,CAWMHPGNTIYF,TGTGCCTGGATGCACCCAGGAAACACCATATATTTT
TRBJ1-5,-,-,TRBV5-1,CASSLDGGRVQPQHF,TGCGCCAGCAGCTTGGATGGGGGGCGCGTTCAGCCCCAGCATTTT
TRBJ1-2,few,-,TRBV19,CASSIGGDGYTF,TGTGCCAGTAGTATAGGGGGCGATGGCTACACCTTC
TRBJ2-2,few,-,TRBV6-5,CASSYQGAGELFF,TGTGCCAGCAGTTACCAGGGAGCCGGGGAGCTGTTTTTT
TRBJ2-2,-,-,TRBV28,CASRSGSDVGELFF,TGTGCCAGCAGGTCTGGGTCCGATGTTGGGGAGCTGTTTTTT
TRBJ1-2,few,-,TRBV24-1,CATSGSGEEYGYTF,TGTGCCACCAGTGGGTCCGGGGAGGAATATGGCTACACCTTC
TRBJ2-1,-,TRBD2,TRBV6-2/TRBV6-3,CASSYASGSGNEQFF,TGTGCCAGCAGTTACGCTAGCGGGAGCGGTAATGAGCAGTTCTTC
TRBJ2-3,few,TRBD2,TRBV28,CASSHDGASGSRYTQYF,TGTGCCAGCAGCCATGACGGGGCTAGCGGGAGTCGATATACGCAGTATTTT
TRBJ2-1,-,-,TRBV20-1,CSAQRWENEQFF,TGCAGTGCACAAAGGTGGGAAAATGAGCAGTTCTTC
TRBJ2-1,-,-,TRBV5-1,CASSLAQGGNEQFF,TGCGCCAGCAGCTTGGCACAGGGAGGGAATGAGCAGTTCTTC
TRBJ2-4,-,TRBD2,TRBV20-1,CSASSSGSVINIQYF,TGCAGTGCTAGTTCTAGCGGGAGTGTGATAAACATTCAGTACTTC
TRBJ2-7,-,-,TRBV4-3,CASSPRGKSYEQYF,TGCGCCAGCAGCCCGCGGGGCAAGTCCTACGAGCAGTACTTC
TRBJ1-2,few,TRBD1,TRBV6-2/TRBV6-3,CASSYGGQGIYGYTF,TGTGCCAGCAGTTACGGCGGACAGGGAATCTATGGCTACACCTTC
TRBJ2-2,-,TRBD2,TRBV7-8,CASSLAFTSGGELFF,TGTGCCAGCAGCTTAGCGTTCACTAGCGGCGGGGAGCTGTTTTTT
TRBJ2-1,few,-,TRBV10-1,CASSDPDGFTPNEQFF,TGCGCCAGCAGTGATCCGGACGGATTCACCCCCAATGAGCAGTTCTTC
TRBJ1-6,-,-,TRBV2,CANSEAVINSPLHF,TGTGCCAACAGTGAAGCAGTGATTAATTCACCCCTCCACTTT
TRBJ1-6,-,-,TRBV6-1,CASSSGTENSPLHF,TGTGCCAGCAGTTCCGGGACGGAAAATTCACCCCTCCACTTT
TRBJ2-3,-,-,TRBV7-3,CASSSGISRDTQYF,TGTGCCAGCAGCTCGGGGATATCAAGGGATACGCAGTATTTT
TRBJ1-3,-,-,TRBV7-9,CASSPSSGNTIYF,TGTGCCAGCAGTCCGAGCTCTGGAAACACCATATATTTT
TRBJ2-3,few,TRBD1,TRBV19,CASRYQGAGDTQYF,TGTGCCAGTAGGTACCAGGGGGCAGGAGATACGCAGTATTTT
TRBJ2-7,-,TRBD1,TRBV9,CASSVAGTARGEQYF,TGTGCCAGCAGCGTAGCAGGGACAGCACGGGGCGAGCAGTACTTC
TRBJ1-5,few,TRBD1,TRBV27,CASSWGQGSNQPQHF,TGTGCCAGCAGTTGGGGACAGGGGAGCAATCAGCCCCAGCATTTT
TRBJ2-7,once,-,TRBV5-6,CASSWATVNEQYF,TGTGCCAGCAGCTGGGCGACGGTGAACGAGCAGTACTTC
TRBJ2-3,-,-,TRBV10-3,CAISRPSPSTDTQYF,TGTGCCATCAGTAGACCCAGTCCTAGCACAGATACGCAGTATTTT
TRBJ2-2,-,TRBD2,TRBV10-1,CASSPFGLAGKNTGELFF,TGCGCCAGCAGTCCATTTGGACTAGCGGGAAAGAACACCGGGGAGCTGTTTTTT
TRBJ1-2,-,-,TRBV6-2/TRBV6-3,CASSLALRGDGYTF,TGTGCCAGCAGTCTAGCCCTTCGGGGCGATGGCTACACCTTC
TRBJ2-3,few,-,TRBV12-3/TRBV12-4,CASISGSSDTQYF,TGTGCCAGCATCTCCGGGAGCTCAGATACGCAGTATTTT
TRBJ1-6,few,TRBD1,TRBV27,CASRTGESPLHF,TGTGCCAGCAGGACAGGGGAGTCACCCCTCCACTTT
TRBJ2-2,-,-,TRBV20-1,CSAFPRDFRTGELFF,TGCAGTGCTTTCCCCCGAGACTTTCGGACCGGGGAGCTGTTTTTT